Shown below are 3 T cell receptor beta chains from a single sample sequenced in a study of response to subunit inactivated influenza vaccine. TCRdb reprocessed the RT-PCR reads via MiXCR and lists one record per CDR3 protein. The sample has around 650,000 distinct CDR3 sequences, 15% to 19% seen once; the top ten hold 11%. Specimen: PBMCs from blood, collected 11 to 12 days after vaccination. The receptors here all came from a man in his fifties or sixties who received an inactivated influenza vaccine.

This chain connects TRBV29-1 to TRBJ2-7; 7 nucleotides match TRBD2. V was clipped by 0 bases and J by 3 bases; unmatched bases: 5. Germline V gene lookup returns CDR1 SQVTM and CDR2 ANQGSEA. The CDR3 has 14 residues. The CDR3 nucleotides read TGCAGCGTTGAAGATCCGGGGGGAGGCTACGAGCAGTACTTC. Its protein product is CSVEDPGGGYEQYF.

The rearrangement uses TRBV3-1 and TRBJ2-3; tentatively, D is TRBD2 (5 bases). CDR1 is LGHDT, CDR2 YNNKEL, per germline (reference sequence). Trimming removed 4 bases at V and 2 bases at J, with 7 bases between. The CDR3 sequence is 13 residues long. CDR3 in amino acids: CASSPRDTDTQYF. In nucleotides, the CDR3 is TGTGCCAGCAGCCCTCGGGACACAGATACGCAGTATTTT.

In this sample, this clonotype turned up a few times. The chain carries TRBV12-3 or TRBV12-4 and TRBJ2-3; perhaps TRBD1 as D (6 bases). Trimming stripped 3 bases from V and 3 bases from J, with 10 bases between. The CDR3 covers 14 residues. CDR3 nucleotides: TGTGCCAGCAGTTTTTGGGGGCAGACAGATACGCAGTATTTT. Protein: CASSFWGQTDTQYF.